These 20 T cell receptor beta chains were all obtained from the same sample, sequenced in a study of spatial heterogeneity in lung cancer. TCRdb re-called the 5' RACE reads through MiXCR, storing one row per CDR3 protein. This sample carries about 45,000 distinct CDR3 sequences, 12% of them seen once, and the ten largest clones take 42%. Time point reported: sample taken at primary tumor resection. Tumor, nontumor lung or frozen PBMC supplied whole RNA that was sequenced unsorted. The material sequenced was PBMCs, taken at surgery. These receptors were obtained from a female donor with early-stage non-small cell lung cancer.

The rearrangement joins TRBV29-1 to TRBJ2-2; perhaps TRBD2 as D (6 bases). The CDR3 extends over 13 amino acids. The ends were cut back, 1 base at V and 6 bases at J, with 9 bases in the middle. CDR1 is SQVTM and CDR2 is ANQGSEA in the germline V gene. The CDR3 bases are TGCAGCGTTGAAGGGCTAGCGTCCGGGGAGCTGTTTTTT. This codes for CSVEGLASGELFF.

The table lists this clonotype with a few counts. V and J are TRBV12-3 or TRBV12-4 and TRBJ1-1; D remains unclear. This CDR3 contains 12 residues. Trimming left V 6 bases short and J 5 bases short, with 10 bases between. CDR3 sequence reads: CASRSTGTEAFF. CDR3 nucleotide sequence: TGTGCCAGCAGGTCTACTGGAACTGAAGCTTTCTTT.

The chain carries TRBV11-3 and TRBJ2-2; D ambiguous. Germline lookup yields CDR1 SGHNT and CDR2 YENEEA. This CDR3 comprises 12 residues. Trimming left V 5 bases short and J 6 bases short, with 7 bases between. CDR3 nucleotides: TGTGCCAGCAGCGGTATATCCGGGGAGCTGTTTTTT. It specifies CASSGISGELFF. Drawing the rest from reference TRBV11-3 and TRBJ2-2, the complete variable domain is EAGVVQSPRYKIIEKKQPVAFWCNPISGHNTLYWYLQNLGQGPELLIRYENEEAVDDSQLPKDRFSAERLKGVDSTLKIQPAELGDSAVYLCASSGISGELFFGEGSRLTVL.

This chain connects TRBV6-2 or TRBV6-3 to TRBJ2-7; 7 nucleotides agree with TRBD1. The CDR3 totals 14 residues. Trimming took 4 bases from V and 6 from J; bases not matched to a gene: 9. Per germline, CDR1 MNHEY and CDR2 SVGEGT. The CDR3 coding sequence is TGTGCCAGCAGTTTGACAGGGACGACCGGCGAGCAGTACTTC. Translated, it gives CASSLTGTTGEQYF.

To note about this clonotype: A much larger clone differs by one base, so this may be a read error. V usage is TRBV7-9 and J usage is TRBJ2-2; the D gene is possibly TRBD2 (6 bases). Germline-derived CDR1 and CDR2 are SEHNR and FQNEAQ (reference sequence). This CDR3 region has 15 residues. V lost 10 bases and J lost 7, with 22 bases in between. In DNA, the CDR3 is TGTGCCAACCCTCGGGGAGTGCGGGGCAACGGGGAGCTGTTTTTT. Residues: CANPRGVRGNGELFF.

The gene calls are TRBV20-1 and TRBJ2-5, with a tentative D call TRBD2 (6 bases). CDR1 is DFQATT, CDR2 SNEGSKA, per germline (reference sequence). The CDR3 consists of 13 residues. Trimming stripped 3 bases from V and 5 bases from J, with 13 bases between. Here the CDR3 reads CSARAPGVETQYF. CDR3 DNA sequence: TGCAGTGCTAGGGCCCCGGGGGTGGAGACCCAGTACTTC.

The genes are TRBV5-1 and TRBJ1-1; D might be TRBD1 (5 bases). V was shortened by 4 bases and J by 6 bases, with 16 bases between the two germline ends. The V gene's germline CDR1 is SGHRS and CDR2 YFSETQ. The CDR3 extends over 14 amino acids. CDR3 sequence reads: CASSRSTGGAEAFF. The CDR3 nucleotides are TGCGCCAGCAGCCGATCGACGGGAGGGGCTGAAGCTTTCTTT.

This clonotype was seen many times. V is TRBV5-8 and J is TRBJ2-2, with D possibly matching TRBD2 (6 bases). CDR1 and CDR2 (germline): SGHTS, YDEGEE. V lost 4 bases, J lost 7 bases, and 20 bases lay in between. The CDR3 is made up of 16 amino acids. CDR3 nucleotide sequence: TGTGCCAGCAGCCCTAGGAGGGGCCTCGAGAGCGGGGAGCTGTTTTTT. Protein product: CASSPRRGLESGELFF.

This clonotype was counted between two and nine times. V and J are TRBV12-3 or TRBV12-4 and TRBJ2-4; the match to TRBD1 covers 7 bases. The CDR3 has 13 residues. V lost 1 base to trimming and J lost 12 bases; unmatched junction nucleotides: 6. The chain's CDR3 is CASSLDRGMGQYF. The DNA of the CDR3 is TGTGCCAGCAGTTTAGACAGGGGTATGGGTCAGTACTTC.

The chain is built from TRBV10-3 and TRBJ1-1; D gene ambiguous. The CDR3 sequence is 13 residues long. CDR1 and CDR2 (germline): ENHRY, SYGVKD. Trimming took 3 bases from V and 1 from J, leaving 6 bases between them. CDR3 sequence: CAISDQANTEAFF. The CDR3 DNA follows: TGTGCCATCAGTGATCAAGCGAACACTGAAGCTTTCTTT.

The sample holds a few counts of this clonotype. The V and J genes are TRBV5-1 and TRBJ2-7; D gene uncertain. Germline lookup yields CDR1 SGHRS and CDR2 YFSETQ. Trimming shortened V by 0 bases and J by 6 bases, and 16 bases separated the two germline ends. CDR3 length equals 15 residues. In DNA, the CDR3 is TGCGCCAGCAGCTTGGCCTGGGCCGGCCCGGGCGAGCAGTACTTC. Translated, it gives CASSLAWAGPGEQYF. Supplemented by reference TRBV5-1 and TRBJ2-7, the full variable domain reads KAGVTQTPRYLIKTRGQQVTLSCSPISGHRSVSWYQQTPGQGLQFLFEYFSETQRNKGNFPGRFSGRQFSNSRSEMNVSTLELGDSALYLCASSLAWAGPGEQYFGPGTRLTVT.

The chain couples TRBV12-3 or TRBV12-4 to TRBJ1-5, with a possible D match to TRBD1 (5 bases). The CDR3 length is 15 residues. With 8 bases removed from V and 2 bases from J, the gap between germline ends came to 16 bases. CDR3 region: CASGGLRDGNQPQHF. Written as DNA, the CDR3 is TGTGCCAGCGGGGGACTGAGGGATGGCAATCAGCCCCAGCATTTT.

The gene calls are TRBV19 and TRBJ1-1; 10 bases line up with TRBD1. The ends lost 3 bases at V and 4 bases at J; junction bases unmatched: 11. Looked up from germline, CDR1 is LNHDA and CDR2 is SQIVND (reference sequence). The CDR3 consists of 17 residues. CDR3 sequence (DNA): TGTGCCAGTAGTATTATCAGCGGGACAGGGGTTTCCACTGAAGCTTTCTTT. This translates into CASSIISGTGVSTEAFF.

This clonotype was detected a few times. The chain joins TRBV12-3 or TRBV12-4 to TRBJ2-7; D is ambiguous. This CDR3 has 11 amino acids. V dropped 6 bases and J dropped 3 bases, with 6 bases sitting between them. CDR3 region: CASSKNYEQYF. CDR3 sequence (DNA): TGTGCCAGCAGCAAGAACTACGAGCAGTACTTC.

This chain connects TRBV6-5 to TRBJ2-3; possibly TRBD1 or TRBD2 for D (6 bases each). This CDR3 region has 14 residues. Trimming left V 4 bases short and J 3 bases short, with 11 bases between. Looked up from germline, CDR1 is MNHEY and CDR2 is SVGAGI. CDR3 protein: CASSSGAVTDTQYF. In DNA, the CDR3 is TGTGCCAGCAGTTCGGGGGCCGTGACAGATACGCAGTATTTT.

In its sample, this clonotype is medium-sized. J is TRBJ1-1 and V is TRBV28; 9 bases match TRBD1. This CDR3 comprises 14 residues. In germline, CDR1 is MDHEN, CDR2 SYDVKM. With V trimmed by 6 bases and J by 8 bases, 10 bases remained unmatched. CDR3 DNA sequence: TGTGCCAGCAGGGAAGGGACAGGGTTATGGGAAGCTTTCTTT. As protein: CASREGTGLWEAFF.

DNA for the CDR3: TGTGCCAGCGGGTCCGGGGACAGGCTACTCTACGAGCAGTACTTC. Its translation: CASGSGDRLLYEQYF. The chain uses TRBV6-2 or TRBV6-3 and TRBJ2-7, with 8 bases fitting TRBD1. The CDR3 covers 15 residues. Germline values: CDR1 MNHEY, CDR2 SVGEGT. The J segment lost 3 bases and the V segment lost 8 bases, leaving 12 bases of the junction unmatched.

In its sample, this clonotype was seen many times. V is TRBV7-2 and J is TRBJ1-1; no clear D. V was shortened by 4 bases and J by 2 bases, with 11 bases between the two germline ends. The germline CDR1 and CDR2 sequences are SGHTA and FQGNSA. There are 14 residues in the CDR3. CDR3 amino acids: CASSSRGPNTEAFF. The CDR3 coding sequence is TGTGCCAGCAGCTCCAGAGGGCCTAACACTGAAGCTTTCTTT.

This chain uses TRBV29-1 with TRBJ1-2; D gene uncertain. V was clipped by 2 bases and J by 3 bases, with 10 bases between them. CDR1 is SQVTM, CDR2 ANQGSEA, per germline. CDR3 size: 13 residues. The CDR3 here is CSVELAEDYGYTF. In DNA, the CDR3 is TGCAGCGTTGAACTGGCAGAGGACTATGGCTACACCTTC.

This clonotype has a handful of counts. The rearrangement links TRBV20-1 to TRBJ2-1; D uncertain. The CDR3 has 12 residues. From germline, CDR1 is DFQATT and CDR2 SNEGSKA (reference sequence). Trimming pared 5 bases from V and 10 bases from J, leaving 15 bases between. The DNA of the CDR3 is TGCAGTGCTTCCCTTAGTGACGACGAGCAGTTCTTC. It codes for CSASLSDDEQFF.